Here is one T cell receptor beta chain with its context. Its antigen is undetermined. This table comes from immunoSEQ multiplex PCR, and its TCRdb copy is limited to in-frame clones, with some not included. The data hold about 82,000 clones, with over 80% observed a single time. Enrollment shut out patients with autoimmune disease history or systemic immunosuppression. The data belong to a study of OX40 agonist ivuxolimab in advanced cancers. The CDR3 contains 15 residues. Germline lookup yields CDR1 SGHAT and CDR2 FQNNGV. V was cut by 4 bases and J by 4 bases, with 14 bases left in between. Study-wide findings and caveats: Low normalized T-cell clonal expansion was additionally recorded for some nonresponders.

The rearrangement links TRBV11-2 to TRBJ1-3; D is perhaps TRBD1 (5 bases). The sequenced sample was CD4+ or CD8+ T cells sorted from blood, obtained in a trial of the OX40 agonist ivuxolimab. This receptor was obtained from an adult with an advanced solid tumor such as melanoma, head and neck, liver or kidney cancer. CDR3 loop: CASSSRDLKGNTIYF. Written as DNA, the CDR3 is TGTGCCAGCAGCTCCCGGGACCTGAAAGGAAACACCATATATTTT.